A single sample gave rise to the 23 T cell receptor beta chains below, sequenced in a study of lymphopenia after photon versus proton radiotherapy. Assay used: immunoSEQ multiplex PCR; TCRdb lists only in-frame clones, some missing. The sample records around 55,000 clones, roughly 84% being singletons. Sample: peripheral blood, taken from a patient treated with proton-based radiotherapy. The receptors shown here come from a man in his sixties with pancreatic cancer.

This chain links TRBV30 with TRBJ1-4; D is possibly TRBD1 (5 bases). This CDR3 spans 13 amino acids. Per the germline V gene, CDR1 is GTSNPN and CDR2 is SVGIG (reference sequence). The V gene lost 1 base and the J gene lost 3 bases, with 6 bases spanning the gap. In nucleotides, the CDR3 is TGTGCCTGGAGTGCGGGGGCTAATGAAAAACTGTTTTTT. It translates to CAWSAGANEKLFF.

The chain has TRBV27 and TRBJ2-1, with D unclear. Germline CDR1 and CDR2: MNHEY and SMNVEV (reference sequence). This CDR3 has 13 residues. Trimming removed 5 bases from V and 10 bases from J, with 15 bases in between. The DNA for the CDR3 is TGTGCCAGCAGTCTCCGACCCCCTGCGGAGCAGTTCTTC. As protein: CASSLRPPAEQFF.

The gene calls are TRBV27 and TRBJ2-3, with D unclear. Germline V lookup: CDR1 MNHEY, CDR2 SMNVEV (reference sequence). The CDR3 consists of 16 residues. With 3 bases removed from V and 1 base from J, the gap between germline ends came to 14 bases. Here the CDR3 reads CASSFARALGTDTQYF. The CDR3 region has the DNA TGTGCCAGCAGTTTCGCGCGCGCCCTGGGCACAGATACGCAGTATTTT.

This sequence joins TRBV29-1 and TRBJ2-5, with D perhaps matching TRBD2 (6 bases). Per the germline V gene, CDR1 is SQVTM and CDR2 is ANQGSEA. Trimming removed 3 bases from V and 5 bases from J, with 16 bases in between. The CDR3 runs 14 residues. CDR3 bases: TGCAGCGTTGACGATAGGCGGGGATGGGAGACCCAGTACTTC. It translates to CSVDDRRGWETQYF. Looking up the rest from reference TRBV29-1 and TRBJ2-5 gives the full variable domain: SAVISQKPSRDICQRGTSLTIQCQVDSQVTMMFWYRQQPGQSLTLIATANQGSEATYESGFVIDKFPISRPNLTFSTLTVSNMSPEDSSIYLCSVDDRRGWETQYFGPGTRLLVL.

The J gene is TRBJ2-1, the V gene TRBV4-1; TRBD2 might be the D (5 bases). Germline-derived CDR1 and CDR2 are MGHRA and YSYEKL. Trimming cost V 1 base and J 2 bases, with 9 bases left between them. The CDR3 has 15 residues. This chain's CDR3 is CASSQVEDTYNEQFF. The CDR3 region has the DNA TGCGCCAGCAGCCAAGTGGAGGATACCTACAATGAGCAGTTCTTC.

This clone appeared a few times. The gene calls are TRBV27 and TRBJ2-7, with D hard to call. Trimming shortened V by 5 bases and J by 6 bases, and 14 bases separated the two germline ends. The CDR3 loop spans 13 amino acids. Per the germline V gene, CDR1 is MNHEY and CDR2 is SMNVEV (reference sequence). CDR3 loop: CASSRISPPEQYF. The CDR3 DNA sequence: TGTGCCAGCAGTAGGATTAGTCCCCCCGAGCAGTACTTC.

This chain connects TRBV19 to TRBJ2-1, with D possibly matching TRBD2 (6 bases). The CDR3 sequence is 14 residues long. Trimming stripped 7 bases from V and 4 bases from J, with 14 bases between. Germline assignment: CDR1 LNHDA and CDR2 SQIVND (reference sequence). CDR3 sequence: CASMLRDSYNEQFF. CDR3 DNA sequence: TGTGCCAGTATGCTCCGGGACTCTTACAATGAGCAGTTCTTC.

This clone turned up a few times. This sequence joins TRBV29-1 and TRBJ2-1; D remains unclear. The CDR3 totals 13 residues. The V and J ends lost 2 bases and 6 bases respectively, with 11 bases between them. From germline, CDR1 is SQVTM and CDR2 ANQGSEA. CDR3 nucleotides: TGCAGCGTTGAACTAGTATTCGGCAATGAGCAGTTCTTC. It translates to CSVELVFGNEQFF.

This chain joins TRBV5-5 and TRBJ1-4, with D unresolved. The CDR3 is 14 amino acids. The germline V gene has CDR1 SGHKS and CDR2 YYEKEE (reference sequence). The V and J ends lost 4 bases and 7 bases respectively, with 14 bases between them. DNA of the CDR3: TGTGCCAGCAGCCCCGACGGAAGAATTGAAAAACTGTTTTTT. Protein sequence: CASSPDGRIEKLFF.

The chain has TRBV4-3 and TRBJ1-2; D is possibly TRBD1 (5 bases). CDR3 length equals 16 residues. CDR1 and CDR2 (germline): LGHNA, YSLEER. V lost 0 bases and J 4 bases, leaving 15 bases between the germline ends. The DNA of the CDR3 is TGCGCCAGCAGCCAAGATCGAATGGGGCGCGGCTATGGCTACACCTTC. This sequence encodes CASSQDRMGRGYGYTF.

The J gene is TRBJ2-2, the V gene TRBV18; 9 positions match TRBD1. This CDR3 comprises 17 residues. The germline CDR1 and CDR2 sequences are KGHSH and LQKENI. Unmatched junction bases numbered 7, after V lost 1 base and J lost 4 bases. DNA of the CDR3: TGTGCCAGCTCACCACGGTTGGGACAGGGATTCACCGGGGAGCTGTTTTTT. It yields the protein CASSPRLGQGFTGELFF.

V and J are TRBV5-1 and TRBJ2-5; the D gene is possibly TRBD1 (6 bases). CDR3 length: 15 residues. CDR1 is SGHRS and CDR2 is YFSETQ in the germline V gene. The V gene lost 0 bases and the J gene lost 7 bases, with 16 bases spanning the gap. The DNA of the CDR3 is TGCGCCAGCAGCTTGGAACAGGGATTTGTTGTGACCCAGTACTTC. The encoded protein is CASSLEQGFVVTQYF.

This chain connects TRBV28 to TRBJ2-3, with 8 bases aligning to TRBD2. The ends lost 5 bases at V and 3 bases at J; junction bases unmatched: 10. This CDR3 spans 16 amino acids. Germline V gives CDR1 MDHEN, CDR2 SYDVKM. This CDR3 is CASSPSLGLATDTQYF. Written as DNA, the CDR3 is TGTGCCAGCAGTCCGTCCCTTGGACTAGCAACAGATACGCAGTATTTT.

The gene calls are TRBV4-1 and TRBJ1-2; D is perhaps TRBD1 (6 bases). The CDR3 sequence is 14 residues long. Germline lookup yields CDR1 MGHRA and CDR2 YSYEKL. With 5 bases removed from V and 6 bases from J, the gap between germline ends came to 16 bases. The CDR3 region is CASSRTWGADGYTF. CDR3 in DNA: TGCGCCAGCAGCAGAACGTGGGGGGCGGATGGCTACACCTTC.

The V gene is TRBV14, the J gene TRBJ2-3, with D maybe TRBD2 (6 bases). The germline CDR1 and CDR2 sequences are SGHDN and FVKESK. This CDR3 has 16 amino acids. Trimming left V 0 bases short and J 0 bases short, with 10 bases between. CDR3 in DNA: TGTGCCAGCAGCCAAGAGGAGGGGTCAAGCACAGATACGCAGTATTTT. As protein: CASSQEEGSSTDTQYF.

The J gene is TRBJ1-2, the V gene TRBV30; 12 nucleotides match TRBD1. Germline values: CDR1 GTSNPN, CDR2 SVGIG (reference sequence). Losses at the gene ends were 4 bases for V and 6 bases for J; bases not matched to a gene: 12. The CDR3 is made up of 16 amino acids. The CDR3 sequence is CAWTDDPGQGADGYTF. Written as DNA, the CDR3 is TGTGCCTGGACCGACGACCCGGGACAGGGGGCGGATGGCTACACCTTC.

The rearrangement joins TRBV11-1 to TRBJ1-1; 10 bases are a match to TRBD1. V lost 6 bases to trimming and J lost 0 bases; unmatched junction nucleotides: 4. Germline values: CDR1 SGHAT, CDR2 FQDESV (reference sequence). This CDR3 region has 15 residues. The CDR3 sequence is CASRMDRGVNTEAFF. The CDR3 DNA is TGTGCCAGCAGGATGGACAGGGGGGTGAACACTGAAGCTTTCTTT.

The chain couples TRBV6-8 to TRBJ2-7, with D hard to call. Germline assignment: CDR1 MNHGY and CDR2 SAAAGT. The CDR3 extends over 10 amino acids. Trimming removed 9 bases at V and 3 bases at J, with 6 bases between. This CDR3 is CARKNYEQYF. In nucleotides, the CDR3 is TGTGCCAGAAAAAACTACGAGCAGTACTTC.

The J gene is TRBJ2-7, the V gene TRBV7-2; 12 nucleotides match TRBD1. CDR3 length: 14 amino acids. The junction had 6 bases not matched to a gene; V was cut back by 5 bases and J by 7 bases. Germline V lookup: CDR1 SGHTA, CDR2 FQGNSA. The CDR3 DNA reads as TGTGCCAGCAGCGCGGGACAGGGGGCGCGTGAGCAGTACTTC. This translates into CASSAGQGAREQYF.

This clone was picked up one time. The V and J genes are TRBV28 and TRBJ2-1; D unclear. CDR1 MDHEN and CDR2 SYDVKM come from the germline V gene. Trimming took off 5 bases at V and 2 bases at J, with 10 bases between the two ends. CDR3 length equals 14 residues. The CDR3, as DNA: TGTGCCAGCAGTCACAGCGACCCCTACAATGAGCAGTTCTTC. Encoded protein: CASSHSDPYNEQFF.

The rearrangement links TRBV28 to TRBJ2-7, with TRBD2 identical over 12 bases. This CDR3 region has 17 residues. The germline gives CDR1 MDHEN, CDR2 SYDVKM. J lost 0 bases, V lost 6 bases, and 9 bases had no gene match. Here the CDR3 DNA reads TGTGCCAGCAGCCCGCCCCGACTAGCGGGAGACTCCTACGAGCAGTACTTC. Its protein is CASSPPRLAGDSYEQYF.

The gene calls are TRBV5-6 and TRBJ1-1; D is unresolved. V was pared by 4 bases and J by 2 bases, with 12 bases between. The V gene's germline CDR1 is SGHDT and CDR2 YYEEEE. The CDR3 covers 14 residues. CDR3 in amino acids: CASSPPGDNTEAFF. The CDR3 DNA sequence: TGTGCCAGCAGCCCGCCGGGAGATAACACTGAAGCTTTCTTT.

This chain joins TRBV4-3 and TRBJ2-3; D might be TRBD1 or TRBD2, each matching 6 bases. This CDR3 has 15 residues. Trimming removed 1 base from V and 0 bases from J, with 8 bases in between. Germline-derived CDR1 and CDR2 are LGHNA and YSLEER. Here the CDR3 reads CASSQGGASTDTQYF. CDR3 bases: TGCGCCAGCAGCCAAGGGGGGGCTAGCACAGATACGCAGTATTTT.